The rows below give T cell receptor beta chains drawn from one sample of a study of blood T cell repertoires in COVID-19. Clones were sequenced by immunoSEQ multiplex PCR, and TCRdb holds only the in-frame ones, with some missing. The data contain 70,000 to 80,000 clones, roughly 86% of them singletons. Sequences were obtained from peripheral blood. These receptor sequences come from a woman aged 60-70 years with acute or convalescent COVID-19. Each CDR3 is given with its conserved first and last residue. Each record gives: clone size, V gene, D gene, J gene, CDR3 protein, CDR3 DNA. A D gene is named only where the DNA matches it firmly. Not all rows give a size; the values are once, few, many and, for expanded clones, a class.

clone_size: .; v_call: TRBV28; d_call: TRBD2; j_call: TRBJ2-7; cdr3_aa: CASSGGGALVEQYF; cdr3_nt: TGTGCCAGCAGTGGGGGGGGAGCCCTCGTCGAGCAGTACTTC
clone_size: .; v_call: TRBV18; d_call: TRBD1; j_call: TRBJ2-2; cdr3_aa: CASSLSGTGGAAGELFF; cdr3_nt: TGTGCCAGCTCACTTTCCGGGACAGGGGGCGCCGCCGGGGAGCTGTTTTTT
clone_size: .; v_call: TRBV27; d_call: .; j_call: TRBJ2-7; cdr3_aa: CASSFGGVGRYEQYF; cdr3_nt: TGTGCCAGCAGTTTTGGCGGGGTCGGCCGTTACGAGCAGTACTTC
clone_size: .; v_call: TRBV5-4; d_call: TRBD2; j_call: TRBJ2-4; cdr3_aa: CASSVGTGGNQYF; cdr3_nt: TGTGCCAGCAGCGTTGGGACGGGGGGTAATCAGTACTTC
clone_size: .; v_call: TRBV6-5; d_call: TRBD1; j_call: TRBJ1-3; cdr3_aa: CASTFDRAGNTIYF; cdr3_nt: TGTGCCAGCACCTTTGACAGGGCGGGAAACACCATATATTTT
clone_size: .; v_call: TRBV2; d_call: .; j_call: TRBJ2-5; cdr3_aa: CASSEAGGGTQYF; cdr3_nt: TGTGCCAGCAGTGAAGCGGGGGGAGGGACCCAGTACTTC
clone_size: .; v_call: TRBV5-1; d_call: .; j_call: TRBJ2-7; cdr3_aa: CASSFRRQDLTGEQYF; cdr3_nt: TGCGCCAGCAGCTTCCGCAGACAGGATCTTACGGGCGAGCAGTACTTC
clone_size: .; v_call: TRBV15; d_call: TRBD2; j_call: TRBJ2-5; cdr3_aa: CATSSRGGGTETQYF; cdr3_nt: TGTGCCACCAGCTCAAGGGGCGGGGGGACAGAGACCCAGTACTTC
clone_size: .; v_call: TRBV5-4; d_call: .; j_call: TRBJ1-1; cdr3_aa: CASSPQGRNTEAFF; cdr3_nt: TGTGCCAGCAGCCCCCAGGGGAGAAACACTGAAGCTTTCTTT
clone_size: .; v_call: TRBV7-9; d_call: .; j_call: TRBJ2-5; cdr3_aa: CASSPSQAFMTQYF; cdr3_nt: TGTGCCAGCAGCCCGTCCCAGGCGTTTATGACCCAGTACTTC
clone_size: .; v_call: TRBV5-8; d_call: TRBD2; j_call: TRBJ2-2; cdr3_aa: CASSLAGLPTGELFF; cdr3_nt: TGTGCCAGCAGCTTAGCGGGGTTGCCTACCGGGGAGCTGTTTTTT
clone_size: .; v_call: TRBV28; d_call: .; j_call: TRBJ1-5; cdr3_aa: CASSWGPGVQPQHF; cdr3_nt: TGTGCCAGCAGTTGGGGCCCGGGGGTCCAGCCCCAGCATTTT
clone_size: .; v_call: TRBV27; d_call: TRBD1; j_call: TRBJ2-3; cdr3_aa: CASTGTGGYTQYF; cdr3_nt: TGTGCCAGCACGGGGACAGGGGGGTATACGCAGTATTTT
clone_size: .; v_call: TRBV30; d_call: TRBD1; j_call: TRBJ1-4; cdr3_aa: CAFSGTGVEKLFF; cdr3_nt: TGTGCCTTTTCCGGGACAGGGGTTGAAAAACTGTTTTTT
clone_size: .; v_call: TRBV18; d_call: .; j_call: TRBJ2-2; cdr3_aa: CASSEAGSVDTGELFF; cdr3_nt: TGTGCCAGCTCAGAGGCCGGGAGCGTCGACACCGGGGAGCTGTTTTTT
clone_size: .; v_call: TRBV28; d_call: .; j_call: TRBJ1-6; cdr3_aa: CASSSPQGGNSPLHF; cdr3_nt: TGTGCCAGCAGTTCCCCCCAGGGCGGTAATTCACCCCTCCACTTT
clone_size: .; v_call: TRBV27; d_call: TRBD1; j_call: TRBJ1-5; cdr3_aa: CASGERQGGDQPQHF; cdr3_nt: TGTGCCAGCGGAGAACGACAGGGAGGAGACCAGCCCCAGCATTTT
clone_size: .; v_call: TRBV27; d_call: .; j_call: TRBJ2-1; cdr3_aa: CASSSYKVRGMDEQFF; cdr3_nt: TGTGCCAGCAGTTCATACAAGGTCCGGGGGATGGATGAGCAGTTCTTC
clone_size: .; v_call: TRBV12-3/TRBV12-4; d_call: .; j_call: TRBJ2-7; cdr3_aa: CASSRLNYEQYF; cdr3_nt: TGTGCCAGCAGTAGACTAAATTACGAGCAGTACTTC
clone_size: .; v_call: TRBV2; d_call: .; j_call: TRBJ2-7; cdr3_aa: CASRPDRITYEQYF; cdr3_nt: TGTGCCAGCAGGCCCGACAGGATAACCTACGAGCAGTACTTC
clone_size: .; v_call: TRBV5-1; d_call: TRBD1; j_call: TRBJ2-5; cdr3_aa: CASSPDRLKETQYF; cdr3_nt: TGCGCCAGCAGCCCGGACAGGCTAAAAGAGACCCAGTACTTC
clone_size: .; v_call: TRBV4-1; d_call: .; j_call: TRBJ2-5; cdr3_aa: CASSPGPGGETQYF; cdr3_nt: TGCGCCAGCAGCCCCGGCCCCGGGGGAGAGACCCAGTACTTC
clone_size: few; v_call: TRBV3-1/TRBV3-2; d_call: .; j_call: TRBJ2-5; cdr3_aa: CASSADTPRETQYF; cdr3_nt: TGTGCCAGCAGCGCGGATACGCCTCGGGAGACCCAGTACTTC
clone_size: .; v_call: TRBV2; d_call: .; j_call: TRBJ2-7; cdr3_aa: CASSVEGGASYEQYF; cdr3_nt: TGTGCCAGCAGTGTGGAGGGGGGGGCCAGCTACGAGCAGTACTTC
clone_size: .; v_call: TRBV20-1; d_call: .; j_call: TRBJ2-7; cdr3_aa: CSARESYEQYF; cdr3_nt: TGCAGCGCGAGGGAGTCCTACGAGCAGTACTTC
clone_size: .; v_call: TRBV28; d_call: TRBD1; j_call: TRBJ1-5; cdr3_aa: CASSRTGLNQPQHF; cdr3_nt: TGTGCCAGCAGTCGGACAGGGCTAAATCAGCCCCAGCATTTT
clone_size: .; v_call: TRBV15; d_call: .; j_call: TRBJ2-3; cdr3_aa: CATSTNRGGDTQYF; cdr3_nt: TGTGCCACCAGCACGAACCGTGGCGGGGATACGCAGTATTTT
clone_size: .; v_call: TRBV14; d_call: TRBD1; j_call: TRBJ1-3; cdr3_aa: CASSRGTGGFGTIYF; cdr3_nt: TGTGCCAGCAGCCGAGGGACAGGGGGCTTCGGCACCATATATTTT
clone_size: .; v_call: TRBV7-9; d_call: .; j_call: TRBJ1-2; cdr3_aa: CASSFQGNYGYTF; cdr3_nt: TGTGCCAGCAGCTTTCAGGGGAACTATGGCTACACCTTC
clone_size: .; v_call: TRBV2; d_call: .; j_call: TRBJ1-5; cdr3_aa: CASTAGLGNQPQHF; cdr3_nt: TGTGCCAGCACCGCAGGTCTTGGCAATCAGCCCCAGCATTTT